One and the same sample provided the 29 T cell receptor beta chains below, sequenced in a study of graft-versus-host responses after intestinal transplantation. These TCRs' antigens remain unknown. Only in-frame clones appear in the TCRdb table, and some are missing; sequencing was by immunoSEQ multiplex PCR. This sample has around 100,000 clones; 91% occur once, and the top ten carry 0.18%. Material: unstimulated CD4+ T cells sorted from spleen or lymph node cells, obtained before transplant. These receptor sequences come from a human donor who was the organ donor for an intestinal transplant.

This clone appeared a single time. This chain joins TRBV5-6 and TRBJ1-6; 7 bases agree with TRBD1. Germline V gene lookup returns CDR1 SGHDT and CDR2 YYEEEE. J lost 4 bases, V lost 4 bases, and 5 bases had no gene match. The CDR3 is made up of 15 amino acids. CDR3 in amino acids: CASSQQGRYNSPLHF. The CDR3 DNA is TGTGCCAGCAGCCAACAGGGGAGGTATAATTCACCCCTCCACTTT.

V usage is TRBV9 and J usage is TRBJ2-7; 8 bases align to TRBD2. Germline CDR1 reads SGDLS; CDR2 reads YYNGEE. Trimming cost V 3 bases and J 1 base; bases outside gene matches: 12. This CDR3 has 17 amino acids. For the CDR3, the DNA is TGTGCCAGCAGCGCTCCTGCCGGGACTAGGGGATCCTACGAGCAGTACTTC. It translates to CASSAPAGTRGSYEQYF.

This CDR3 reads CASSFMRDRQETQYF. In DNA form, the CDR3 reads TGTGCCAGCAGCTTTATGAGGGACAGACAAGAGACCCAGTACTTC. The chain has TRBV5-5 and TRBJ2-5; 7 bases line up with TRBD1. The CDR3 is 15 amino acids. Germline V CDR1 and CDR2: SGHKS, YYEKEE (reference sequence). V shed 2 bases, J shed 2 bases, and the junction held 6 bases outside the gene matches.

The V call is TRBV11-3, the J call TRBJ2-1; 10 bases fit TRBD2. CDR1 and CDR2 from the germline V gene are SGHNT and YENEEA. The length of the CDR3 is 16 residues. The trim removed 3 bases at V and 6 bases at J, leaving 8 bases unmatched. The CDR3 is CASSFSTAGGGNEQFF. DNA for the CDR3: TGTGCCAGCAGCTTCAGTACAGCGGGGGGGGGCAATGAGCAGTTCTTC.

This rearrangement joins TRBV7-2 to TRBJ1-1, with 7 bases identical to TRBD1. CDR3 length: 13 residues. Germline lookup yields CDR1 SGHTA and CDR2 FQGNSA. The J segment lost 8 bases and the V segment lost 5 bases, leaving 8 bases of the junction unmatched. The CDR3 sequence: CASSGHRDREAFF. CDR3 in DNA: TGTGCCAGCAGCGGACACCGGGACAGAGAAGCTTTCTTT.

V is TRBV4-2 and J is TRBJ1-6; 7 bases line up with TRBD1. V shed 0 bases and J 7 bases; nucleotides not matched to a gene: 3. The CDR3 is 15 amino acids. From germline, CDR1 is LGHNA and CDR2 YNFKEQ. CDR3 nucleotides: TGTGCCAGCAGCCAAGACCGGGACAGCAATTCACCCCTCCACTTT. Residues: CASSQDRDSNSPLHF.

This clone was counted between two and nine times. The chain uses TRBV4-1 and TRBJ1-1, with D unclear. This CDR3 contains 12 residues. From germline, CDR1 is MGHRA and CDR2 YSYEKL. V was shortened by 3 bases and J by 8 bases, with 10 bases between the two germline ends. CDR3 bases: TGCGCCAGCAGCCAGAGTACTCACGAAGCTTTCTTT. It translates to CASSQSTHEAFF.

V usage is TRBV9 and J usage is TRBJ2-2; 15 bases fit TRBD2. CDR1 SGDLS and CDR2 YYNGEE come from the germline V gene. The trim removed 4 bases at V and 8 bases at J, leaving 9 bases unmatched. This CDR3 region has 17 residues. The CDR3 sequence is CASSPRTSGGASGELFF. The CDR3 nucleotides are TGTGCCAGCAGCCCTCGGACTAGCGGGGGGGCTAGTGGGGAGCTGTTTTTT.

The chain's CDR3 is CASSPRGSLATEAFF. The CDR3 DNA follows: TGCGCCAGCAGCCCCAGGGGTTCCCTTGCCACTGAAGCTTTCTTT. The J gene is TRBJ1-1, the V gene TRBV4-1; D may be TRBD1 (6 bases). The germline V gene has CDR1 MGHRA and CDR2 YSYEKL. The CDR3 totals 15 residues. V shed 4 bases and J shed 4 bases, with 16 bases lying between them.

The chain recombines TRBV27 with TRBJ1-6; no definite D call. V was clipped by 1 base and J by 0 bases, with 13 bases between them. Germline CDR1 is MNHEY and CDR2 is SMNVEV (reference sequence). This CDR3 region has 18 residues. This CDR3 reads CASSLFPNPGSYNSPLHF. As DNA, the CDR3 is TGTGCCAGCAGTTTATTTCCCAATCCGGGCTCCTATAATTCACCCCTCCACTTT.

The chain uses TRBV2 and TRBJ2-3; 11 nucleotides match TRBD2. In germline, CDR1 is SNHLY, CDR2 FYNNEI. The CDR3 length is 14 residues. Trimming removed 6 bases from V and 4 bases from J; junction bases left unmatched: 3. Written as DNA, the CDR3 is TGTGCCAGCAGCTTAGCGGGGGGGGCAGATACGCAGTATTTT. It specifies CASSLAGGADTQYF.

The chain employs TRBV5-1 and TRBJ2-1; 7 nucleotides match TRBD2. The CDR3 spans 13 residues. J lost 5 bases, V lost 4 bases, and 3 bases had no gene match. In germline, CDR1 is SGHRS, CDR2 YFSETQ. CDR3 amino acids: CASSSGTDNEQFF. The CDR3 bases are TGCGCCAGCAGCAGCGGGACGGACAATGAGCAGTTCTTC.

This clone has a single count. CDR3 sequence (DNA): TGTGCCAGCAGTTACACGTCGGGACAGGGGGCCTACGAGCAGTACTTC. Translated: CASSYTSGQGAYEQYF. The V call is TRBV6-6, the J call TRBJ2-7; 11 nucleotides align to TRBD1. The CDR3 consists of 16 residues. Losses at the gene ends were 2 bases for V and 2 bases for J; bases not matched to a gene: 5. Germline V lookup: CDR1 MNHNY, CDR2 SVGAGI (reference sequence).

The chain uses TRBV10-2 and TRBJ1-6, with D maybe TRBD1 (5 bases). The germline V gene has CDR1 WSHSY and CDR2 SAAADI. The CDR3 has 14 amino acids. Trimming cost V 8 bases and J 8 bases, with 16 bases left between them. The CDR3 bases are TGCGCCAGCCGAACCAATGGGGCCGATTCACCCCTCCACTTT. Residues: CASRTNGADSPLHF.

In DNA, the CDR3 is TGTGCCTGGGGGGACAGGAACCCCTACGAGCAGTACTTC. Translated, it gives CAWGDRNPYEQYF. This chain connects TRBV30 to TRBJ2-7, with 8 bases fitting TRBD1. CDR3 size: 13 residues. Germline CDR1 reads GTSNPN; CDR2 reads SVGIG (reference sequence). The junction had 5 bases not matched to a gene; V was cut back by 5 bases and J by 2 bases.

The rearrangement uses TRBV5-6 and TRBJ1-2; D gene uncertain. V lost 3 bases and J 10 bases, leaving 13 bases between the germline ends. From germline, CDR1 is SGHDT and CDR2 YYEEEE. There are 12 residues in the CDR3. The CDR3 sequence: CASSSRVRDYTF. CDR3 coding DNA: TGTGCCAGCAGCTCGAGGGTCCGGGACTACACCTTC.

This clone was detected only once. The rearrangement joins TRBV19 to TRBJ1-5, with 7 bases lining up with TRBD1. The CDR3 totals 14 residues. J was trimmed by 5 bases and V by 2 bases; bases with no gene match: 3. Germline V lookup: CDR1 LNHDA, CDR2 SQIVND (reference sequence). CDR3 in amino acids: CASSITGDYQPQHF. As DNA, the CDR3 is TGTGCCAGTAGTATAACAGGGGATTATCAGCCCCAGCATTTT.

In this sample, this clone turned up once. The V gene is TRBV28, the J gene TRBJ1-1; D gene ambiguous. Trimming left V 6 bases short and J 1 base short, with 12 bases between. Germline CDR1 and CDR2: MDHEN and SYDVKM. This CDR3 has 14 amino acids. CDR3 bases: TGTGCCAGCAGCGTCCGGCAGCGGAACACTGAAGCTTTCTTT. As protein: CASSVRQRNTEAFF.

This chain connects TRBV5-6 to TRBJ2-1, with D possibly matching TRBD2 (5 bases). CDR1 SGHDT and CDR2 YYEEEE come from the germline V gene. This CDR3 comprises 12 residues. The germline V and J ends were trimmed by 0 bases and 9 bases, with 7 bases remaining between them. For the CDR3, the DNA is TGTGCCAGCAGCTTGGCTGCGGGTGAGCAGTTCTTC. It encodes CASSLAAGEQFF.

This clone was seen more than once but under ten times. The genes are TRBV4-1 and TRBJ2-2; TRBD1 might be the D (6 bases). Per the germline V gene, CDR1 is MGHRA and CDR2 is YSYEKL. This CDR3 has 14 amino acids. V lost 4 bases, J lost 5 bases, and 11 bases lay in between. The CDR3: CASSLNRVTGELFF. CDR3 in DNA: TGCGCCAGCAGCCTTAACAGGGTAACCGGGGAGCTGTTTTTT.

This rearrangement joins TRBV30 to TRBJ2-5, with D possibly matching TRBD1 (6 bases). CDR3 length: 15 residues. The germline V gene encodes CDR1 GTSNPN and CDR2 SVGIG (reference sequence). V lost 0 bases and J 3 bases, leaving 14 bases between the germline ends. The CDR3 sequence: CAWSVGVQGKETQYF. CDR3 coding DNA: TGTGCCTGGAGTGTGGGGGTACAGGGAAAAGAGACCCAGTACTTC.

The V call is TRBV18, the J call TRBJ1-2, with a tentative D call TRBD1 (5 bases). Trimming took off 3 bases at V and 6 bases at J, with 20 bases between the two ends. The CDR3 has 16 amino acids. Germline-derived CDR1 and CDR2 are KGHSH and LQKENI. The CDR3 loop reads CASSPKTGLQLDGYTF. CDR3 DNA sequence: TGTGCCAGCTCACCGAAAACAGGTTTGCAATTGGATGGCTACACCTTC.

J is TRBJ2-1 and V is TRBV28; 7 bases match TRBD2. The V gene end was trimmed by 3 bases and the J gene end by 5 bases; junction bases not matched to a gene: 7. This CDR3 comprises 15 residues. CDR1 is MDHEN and CDR2 is SYDVKM in the germline V gene. CDR3: CASSFSGTTHNEQFF. CDR3 DNA sequence: TGTGCCAGCAGTTTCTCCGGGACTACTCACAATGAGCAGTTCTTC.

The sample holds a few counts of this clone. This chain links TRBV7-3 with TRBJ2-1, with 9 bases fitting TRBD2. The length of the CDR3 is 14 residues. Trimming removed 3 bases from V and 6 bases from J; junction bases left unmatched: 3. Germline CDR1 is SGHTA and CDR2 is FQGTGA. Written as DNA, the CDR3 is TGTGCCAGCAGCTTGGCGGGGGGGCCCAATGAGCAGTTCTTC. Translating gives CASSLAGGPNEQFF.

V is TRBV13 and J is TRBJ1-2; D perhaps matches TRBD1 (6 bases). The CDR3 consists of 13 residues. CDR1 and CDR2 from the germline V gene are PRHDT and FYEKMQ (reference sequence). V dropped 5 bases and J dropped 6 bases, with 13 bases sitting between them. CDR3 nucleotides: TGTGCCAGCAGCCAGGGTGCAGGGGATGGCTACACCTTC. This codes for CASSQGAGDGYTF.

This clone was seen just once. The chain links TRBV4-3 to TRBJ1-6; possible D gene TRBD1, 5 bases. The V gene lost 1 base and the J gene lost 7 bases, with 11 bases spanning the gap. This CDR3 spans 15 amino acids. The germline V gene encodes CDR1 LGHNA and CDR2 YSLEER. This CDR3 reads CASSQGSQGNSPLHF. Here the CDR3 DNA reads TGCGCCAGCAGCCAAGGATCCCAGGGAAATTCACCCCTCCACTTT.

This clone was picked up one time. This chain uses TRBV7-2 with TRBJ2-3, with TRBD1 matching over 9 bases. This CDR3 has 17 amino acids. Trimming cost V 1 base and J 5 bases; bases outside gene matches: 10. Germline V gene data show CDR1 as SGHTA and CDR2 as FQGNSA. CDR3 in DNA: TGTGCCAGCAGCTTAGGGGACAGGGTCCAGATGCGAGATACGCAGTATTTT. Translated: CASSLGDRVQMRDTQYF. The variable domain in full, with the rest retrieved from reference TRBV7-2 and TRBJ2-3, is GAGVSQSPSNKVTEKGKDVELRCDPISGHTALYWYRQSLGQGLEFLIYFQGNSAPDKSGLPSDRFSAERTGGSVSTLTIQRTQQEDSAVYLCASSLGDRVQMRDTQYFGPGTRLTVL.

The chain links TRBV6-6 to TRBJ2-7; 7 bases agree with TRBD2. Germline trimming cut 8 bases from V and 5 bases from J; bases unmatched to any gene: 6. This CDR3 comprises 12 residues. The V gene's germline CDR1 is MNHNY and CDR2 SVGAGI (reference sequence). This chain's CDR3 is CASRTRGDEQYF. The CDR3 DNA reads TGTGCCAGCCGGACTAGGGGCGACGAGCAGTACTTC.

This chain uses TRBV6-1 with TRBJ1-3, with 7 bases lining up with TRBD1. V trimming: 4 bases; J trimming: 4 bases; junction bases outside the gene matches: 7. CDR1 and CDR2 from the germline V gene are MNHNS and SASEGT. This CDR3 is 15 amino acids long. This chain's CDR3 is CASSAGQDPGNTIYF. CDR3 DNA: TGTGCCAGCAGTGCCGGACAGGATCCAGGAAACACCATATATTTT.